This T cell receptor beta chain was obtained from a study of blood T cell repertoires in COVID-19 (dated by TCRdb to between 2020 and 2021). For the study in its entirety: Samples from collaborators originated in the United States, Italy and Spain and spanned both the acute and convalescent phases of COVID-19. Deeply sampled blood TCRbeta repertoires from subjects exposed to, actively infected with, or recovered from COVID-19 were included in the dataset. Where HLA class I and class II types were available, the types were taken from metadata supplied by the sample provider, not from assay-based typing. The repertoires were made available in a free public database intended to serve as a resource for research on the immune response to SARS-CoV-2. A de-identified subject ID, COVID-19 status, age in years and sex were almost always included in the sample metadata. The prospective study material was composed of cDNA or gDNA derived from T cells, B-cell-depleted T cells, or PBMCs. Samples were obtained from the ongoing ImmuneRACE study (first 160 participants) and from about 1,300 subjects provided by 6 global collaborators.

Each collaborating institution followed its own protocols to collect whole blood in K2EDTA tubes. For TCRbeta analysis, collaborators shipped samples in one of three forms: frozen whole blood, isolated PBMCs, or DNA extracted from either of those sample types. Notes on this clone: Its antigen target is currently unknown. Base qualities are missing; no much larger clone stands one base away.

Results and caveats for the whole study, not just this receptor: The amount of clinical and demographic metadata varied by source and participant and was provided uncurated.

The immunoSEQ Assay, a bias-controlled multiplex PCR, was used to amplify TCRbeta CDR3 regions from genomic DNA. In the authors' own workflow: The number of nucleated cells in each sample was estimated by amplification of reference gene primers within the assay. Sequence reads were collapsed and filtered to measure the absolute abundance of every unique TCRbeta CDR3 rearrangement. For each sample, productive Simpson clonality was calculated as the square root of Simpson's diversity index across productive rearrangements. TCRdb's version of the immuneACCESS table is confined to in-frame rearrangements and falls short of the full clone set. An unresolved V gene accounts for under half of the shortfall where checked; the remainder is of unknown origin. Clonal size and the V and J genes are those of that table, whereas D and trimming came from the DNA. Recorded for this sample are approximately 110,000 clones; around 83% of them occurred a single time. The top ten clones comprise 2% to 2.5% of the sample.

The sequencing input was peripheral blood. The clonotype comes from a human donor in a cohort sampled during active COVID-19.

The encoded CDR3 is CASTQFRGGGTEAFF. The DNA sequence follows: TGTGCCAGCACACAATTCAGGGGAGGGGGCACTGAAGCTTTCTTT. This receptor chain uses TRBV6-5 and TRBJ1-1; 6 matching bases give a weak D call of TRBD1. The V and J ends are trimmed by 7 bases and 4 bases, leaving 19 bases between them. The cysteine opens and the phenylalanine closes a CDR3 of 15 amino acids. The CDR3 DNA has 45 bases and is translated from base 1. The germline V gene yields MNHEY for CDR1 and SVGAGI for CDR2.